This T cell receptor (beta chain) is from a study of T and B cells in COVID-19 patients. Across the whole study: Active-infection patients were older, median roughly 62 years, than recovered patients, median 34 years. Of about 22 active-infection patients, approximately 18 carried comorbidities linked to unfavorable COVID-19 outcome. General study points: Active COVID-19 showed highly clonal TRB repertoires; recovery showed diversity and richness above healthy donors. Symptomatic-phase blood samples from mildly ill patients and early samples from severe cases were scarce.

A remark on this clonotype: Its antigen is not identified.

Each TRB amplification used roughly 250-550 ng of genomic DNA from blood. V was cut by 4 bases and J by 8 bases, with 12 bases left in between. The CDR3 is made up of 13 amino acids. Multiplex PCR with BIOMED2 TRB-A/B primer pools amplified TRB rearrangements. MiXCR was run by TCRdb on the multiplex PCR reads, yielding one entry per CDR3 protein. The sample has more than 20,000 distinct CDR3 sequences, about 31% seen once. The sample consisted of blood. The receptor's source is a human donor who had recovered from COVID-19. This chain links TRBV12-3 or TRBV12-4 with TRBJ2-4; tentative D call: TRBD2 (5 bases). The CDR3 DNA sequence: TGTGCCAGCAGTTACTCGAGGCGGGACATTCAGTACTTC. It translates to CASSYSRRDIQYF.